These 10 T cell receptor beta chains came from one sample sequenced in a study of PD-1 blockade in classical Hodgkin lymphoma. The assay was immunoSEQ multiplex PCR, and TCRdb's table has in-frame clones only and misses some. Seen here are about 40,000 clones, 80% to 90% observed once, and the top ten hold approximately 10%. Brentuximab vedotin exposure varied, and every patient relapsed after autologous stem cell transplantation. Specimen: peripheral blood mononuclear cells (PBMCs), collected at baseline. These receptors originate from a human donor with classical Hodgkin lymphoma.

The chain links TRBV5-1 to TRBJ2-5; D possibly corresponds to TRBD1 (5 bases). V was trimmed by 0 bases and J by 0 bases, leaving 15 bases between them. The CDR3 contains 17 residues. Germline CDR1 and CDR2: SGHRS and YFSETQ. The CDR3 DNA reads TGCGCCAGCAGCTTGGTGTTGAGGCCACAGGACCAAGAGACCCAGTACTTC. Protein product: CASSLVLRPQDQETQYF.

The rearrangement uses TRBV4-3 and TRBJ2-5; D might be TRBD1 (5 bases). The CDR3 has 13 amino acids. CDR1 and CDR2 from the germline V gene are LGHNA and YSLEER. The V end lost 5 bases, the J end lost 2 bases, and 9 bases lay between the germline ends. In nucleotides, the CDR3 is TGCGCCAGCAGCTCAGGGATGCAAGAGACCCAGTACTTC. This sequence encodes CASSSGMQETQYF.

For this clone: One end of the junction is discordant with germline, which a read error may explain. The same CDR3 also results from other DNA sequences found in this sample. V is TRBV18 and J is TRBJ1-4; no firm D call. Germline CDR1 and CDR2: KGHSH and LQKENI. This CDR3 is built from 15 residues. CDR3 in amino acids: CASSPAGSMNEKLFF. In nucleotides, the CDR3 is TGTGCCAGTTCACCGGCGGGGTCTATGAATGAAAAACTGTTTTTT.

The rearrangement joins TRBV28 to TRBJ1-2; D gene unclear. Germline values: CDR1 MDHEN, CDR2 SYDVKM. The V end was cut by 9 bases, the J end by 6 bases, with 20 bases between. The CDR3 is 14 residues long. This CDR3 is CASFEHLKSDGYTF. CDR3 DNA: TGTGCCAGTTTCGAACACCTAAAGTCGGATGGCTACACCTTC.

This clone was found once. The same CDR3 arises from other DNA sequences in this sample as well. The chain combines TRBV9 with TRBJ2-7; the match to TRBD1 covers 8 bases. Losses at the gene ends were 2 bases for V and 2 bases for J; bases not matched to a gene: 3. CDR1 and CDR2 (germline): SGDLS, YYNGEE. CDR3 length: 14 amino acids. CDR3 sequence reads: CASSVGTGPYEQYF. DNA for the CDR3: TGTGCCAGCAGCGTGGGGACAGGCCCCTACGAGCAGTACTTC.

This clone was counted between two and nine times. The chain combines TRBV7-3 with TRBJ2-3; TRBD2 matches at 9 bases. V was pared by 5 bases and J by 4 bases, with 7 bases of the junction left unmatched. Per the germline V gene, CDR1 is SGHTA and CDR2 is FQGTGA. This CDR3 has 15 residues. CDR3 in amino acids: CASSQTSGPSDTQYF. In DNA form, the CDR3 reads TGTGCCAGCAGCCAGACTAGCGGACCCTCAGATACGCAGTATTTT. Full variable domain (outside the CDR3, taken from reference TRBV7-3 and TRBJ2-3): GAGVSQTPSNKVTEKGKYVELRCDPISGHTALYWYRQSLGQGPEFLIYFQGTGAADDSGLPNDRFFAVRPEGSVSTLKIQRTERGDSAVYLCASSQTSGPSDTQYFGPGTRLTVL.

V usage is TRBV16 and J usage is TRBJ2-7, with D perhaps given as TRBD1 or TRBD2 (5 bases each). The V end was cut by 4 bases, the J end by 2 bases, with 12 bases between. CDR1 is KGHSY and CDR2 is FQNENV in the germline V gene. The CDR3 loop spans 14 amino acids. DNA of the CDR3: TGTGCCAGCAGCCCCAACCGGGACGCCTACGAGCAGTACTTC. This gives the protein CASSPNRDAYEQYF.

The chain employs TRBV21-1 and TRBJ2-1; the listed D gene, TRBD2, was not tested against the DNA. TRBV21-1 is a pseudogene. This CDR3 comprises 13 residues. For the CDR3, the DNA is TGTGCCAGCATCCCGAGGAGGGAGGATGAGCAGTTCTTC. Its translation is CASIPRREDEQFF.

This rearrangement joins TRBV9 to TRBJ2-5; D not certain. V lost 0 bases to trimming and J lost 1 base, with 10 bases between them. The CDR3 spans 15 residues. Germline lookup yields CDR1 SGDLS and CDR2 YYNGEE. CDR3 DNA: TGTGCCAGCAGCGTAGGCGCCGCCCTCCAAGAGACCCAGTACTTC. This encodes CASSVGAALQETQYF. Supplemented by reference TRBV9 and TRBJ2-5, the full variable domain reads DSGVTQTPKHLITATGQRVTLRCSPRSGDLSVYWYQQSLDQGLQFLIQYYNGEERAKGNILERFSAQQFPDLHSELNLSSLELGDSALYFCASSVGAALQETQYFGPGTRLLVL.

J is TRBJ2-7 and V is TRBV29-1; TRBD2 aligns across 7 bases. V shed 4 bases, J shed 0 bases, and the junction held 9 bases outside the gene matches. This CDR3 comprises 15 residues. Germline CDR1 and CDR2: SQVTM and ANQGSEA. CDR3 sequence: CSVVRGRQGSYEQYF. The CDR3 DNA sequence: TGCAGCGTTGTGCGGGGGAGGCAGGGCTCCTACGAGCAGTACTTC.